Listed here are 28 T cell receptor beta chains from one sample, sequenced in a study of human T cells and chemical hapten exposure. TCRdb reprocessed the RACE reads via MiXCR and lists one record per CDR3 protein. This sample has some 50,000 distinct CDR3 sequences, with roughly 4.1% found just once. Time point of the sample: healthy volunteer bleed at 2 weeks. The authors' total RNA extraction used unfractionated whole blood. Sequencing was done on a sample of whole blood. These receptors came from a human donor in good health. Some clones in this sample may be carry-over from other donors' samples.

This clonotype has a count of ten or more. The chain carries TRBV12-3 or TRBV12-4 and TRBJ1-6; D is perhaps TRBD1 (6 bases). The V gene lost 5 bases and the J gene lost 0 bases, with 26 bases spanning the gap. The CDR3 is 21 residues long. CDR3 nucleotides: TGTGCCAGCAGTCTTCTTCCATACAGGGCCTCTACATTCTCCTATAATTCACCCCTCCACTTT. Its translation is CASSLLPYRASTFSYNSPLHF.

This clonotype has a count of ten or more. This CDR3 reads CASSFLSVQETQYF. Here the CDR3 DNA reads TGTGCCAGCAGCTTCCTTTCAGTACAAGAGACCCAGTACTTC. This chain uses TRBV7-9 with TRBJ2-5, with D hard to call. From germline, CDR1 is SEHNR and CDR2 FQNEAQ (reference sequence). CDR3 length equals 14 residues. Trimming cost V 3 bases and J 2 bases, with 10 bases left between them.

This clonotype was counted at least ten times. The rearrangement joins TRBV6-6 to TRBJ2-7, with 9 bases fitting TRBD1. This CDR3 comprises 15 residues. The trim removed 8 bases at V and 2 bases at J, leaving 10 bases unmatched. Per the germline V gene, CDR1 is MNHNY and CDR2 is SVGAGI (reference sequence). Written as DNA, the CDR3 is TGTGCCAGCCGCTCGGACAGGGGAGGCGCCTACGAGCAGTACTTC. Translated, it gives CASRSDRGGAYEQYF.

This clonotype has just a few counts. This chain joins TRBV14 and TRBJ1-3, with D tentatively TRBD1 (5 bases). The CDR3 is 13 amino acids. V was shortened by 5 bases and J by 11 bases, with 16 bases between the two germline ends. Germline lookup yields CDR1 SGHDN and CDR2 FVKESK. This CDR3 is CASSGQGILPIYF. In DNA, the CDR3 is TGTGCCAGCAGCGGGCAGGGTATCCTACCCATATATTTT.

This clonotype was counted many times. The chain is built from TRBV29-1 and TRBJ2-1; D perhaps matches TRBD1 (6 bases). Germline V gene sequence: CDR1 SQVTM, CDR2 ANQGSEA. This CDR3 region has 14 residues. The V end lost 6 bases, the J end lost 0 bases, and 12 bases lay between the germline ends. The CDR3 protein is CSVVQGVSYNEQFF. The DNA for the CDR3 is TGCAGCGTCGTACAGGGTGTCTCCTACAATGAGCAGTTCTTC.

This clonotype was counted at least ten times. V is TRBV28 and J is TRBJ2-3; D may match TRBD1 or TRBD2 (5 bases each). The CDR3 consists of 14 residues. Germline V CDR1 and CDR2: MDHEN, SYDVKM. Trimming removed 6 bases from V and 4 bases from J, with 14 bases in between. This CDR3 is CASRPGRPPDTQYF. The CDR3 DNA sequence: TGTGCCAGCAGACCGGGACGGCCACCAGATACGCAGTATTTT.

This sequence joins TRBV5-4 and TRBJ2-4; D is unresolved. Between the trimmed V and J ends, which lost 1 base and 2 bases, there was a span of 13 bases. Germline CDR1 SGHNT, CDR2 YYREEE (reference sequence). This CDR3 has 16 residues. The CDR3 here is CASSLFSDRTKNIQYF. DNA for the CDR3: TGTGCCAGCAGCTTGTTCTCAGATAGAACCAAAAACATTCAGTACTTC.

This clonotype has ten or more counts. CDR3 in DNA: TGTGCCAGCAGCCCCCGGGATGCCGATACGCAGTATTTT. Protein: CASSPRDADTQYF. The genes are TRBV6-5 and TRBJ2-3; possible D gene TRBD2, 5 bases. Germline values: CDR1 MNHEY, CDR2 SVGAGI. The CDR3 has 13 amino acids. Deletions cut 6 bases from V and 6 bases from J, with 13 bases between.

The CDR3 DNA follows: TGCGCCAGCAGCCTGGACGGGGGGGCGGCAAGCAATCAGCCCCAGCATTTT. It codes for CASSLDGGAASNQPQHF. The V and J genes are TRBV5-1 and TRBJ1-5; maybe TRBD1 (6 bases). The germline V gene has CDR1 SGHRS and CDR2 YFSETQ. V was pared by 4 bases and J by 1 base, with 18 bases between. There are 17 residues in the CDR3. Combining the CDR3 with reference TRBV5-1 and TRBJ1-5 gives the whole variable domain KAGVTQTPRYLIKTRGQQVTLSCSPISGHRSVSWYQQTPGQGLQFLFEYFSETQRNKGNFPGRFSGRQFSNSRSEMNVSTLELGDSALYLCASSLDGGAASNQPQHFGDGTRLSIL.

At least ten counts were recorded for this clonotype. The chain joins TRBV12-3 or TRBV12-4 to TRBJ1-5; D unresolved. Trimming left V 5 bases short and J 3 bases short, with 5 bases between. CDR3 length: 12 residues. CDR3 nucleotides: TGTGCCAGCAGTCTCGTCAATCAGCCCCAGCATTTT. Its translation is CASSLVNQPQHF.

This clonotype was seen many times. For the CDR3, the DNA is TGTGCCAGCAGCCCGTCCGGGGGGAATCAGCCCCAGCATTTT. Protein: CASSPSGGNQPQHF. The chain couples TRBV12-3 or TRBV12-4 to TRBJ1-5, with a tentative D call TRBD1 (5 bases). With 6 bases removed from V and 4 bases from J, the gap between germline ends came to 13 bases. This CDR3 has 14 amino acids.

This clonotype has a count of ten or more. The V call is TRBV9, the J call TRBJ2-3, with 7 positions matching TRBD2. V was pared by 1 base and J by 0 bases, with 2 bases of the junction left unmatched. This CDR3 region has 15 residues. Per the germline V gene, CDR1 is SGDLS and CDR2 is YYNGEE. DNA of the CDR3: TGTGCCAGCAGCGTAAGCGGGACTAGCACAGATACGCAGTATTTT. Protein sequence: CASSVSGTSTDTQYF.

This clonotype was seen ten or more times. CDR3 sequence reads: CSVAKDGETQYF. For the CDR3, the DNA is TGCAGCGTTGCTAAAGACGGGGAGACCCAGTACTTC. This chain connects TRBV29-1 to TRBJ2-5; D call uncertain. CDR1 and CDR2 from the germline V gene are SQVTM and ANQGSEA. The CDR3 length is 12 residues. V lost 4 bases, J lost 5 bases, and 11 bases lay in between. Supplemented by reference TRBV29-1 and TRBJ2-5, the full variable domain reads SAVISQKPSRDICQRGTSLTIQCQVDSQVTMMFWYRQQPGQSLTLIATANQGSEATYESGFVIDKFPISRPNLTFSTLTVSNMSPEDSSIYLCSVAKDGETQYFGPGTRLLVL.

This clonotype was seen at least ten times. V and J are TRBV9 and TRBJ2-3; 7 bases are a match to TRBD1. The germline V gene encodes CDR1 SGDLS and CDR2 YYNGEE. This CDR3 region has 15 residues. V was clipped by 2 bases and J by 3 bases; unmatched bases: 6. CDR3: CASSVETGKTDTQYF. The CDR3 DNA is TGTGCCAGCAGCGTCGAGACAGGGAAGACAGATACGCAGTATTTT.

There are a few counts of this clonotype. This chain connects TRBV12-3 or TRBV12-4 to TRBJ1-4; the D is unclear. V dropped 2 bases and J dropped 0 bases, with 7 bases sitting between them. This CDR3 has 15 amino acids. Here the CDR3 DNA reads TGTGCCAGCAGTTTACGGGGAGCAACTAATGAAAAACTGTTTTTT. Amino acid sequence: CASSLRGATNEKLFF.

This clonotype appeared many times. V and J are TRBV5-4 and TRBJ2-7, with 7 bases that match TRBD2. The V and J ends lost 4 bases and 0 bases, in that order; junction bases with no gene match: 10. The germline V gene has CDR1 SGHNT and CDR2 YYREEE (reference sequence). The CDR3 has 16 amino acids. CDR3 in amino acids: CASSQASGGPSYEQYF. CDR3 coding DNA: TGTGCCAGCAGCCAAGCTAGCGGAGGGCCCTCCTACGAGCAGTACTTC. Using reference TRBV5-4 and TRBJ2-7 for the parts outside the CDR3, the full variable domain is ETGVTQSPTHLIKTRGQQVTLRCSSQSGHNTVSWYQQALGQGPQFIFQYYREEENGRGNFPPRFSGLQFPNYSSELNVNALELDDSALYLCASSQASGGPSYEQYFGPGTRLTVT.

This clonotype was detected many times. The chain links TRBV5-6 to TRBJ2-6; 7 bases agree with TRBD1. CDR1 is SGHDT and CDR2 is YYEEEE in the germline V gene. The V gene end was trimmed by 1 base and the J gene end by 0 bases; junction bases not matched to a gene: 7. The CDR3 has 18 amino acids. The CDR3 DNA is TGTGCCAGCAGCTTGTTCCAGGGGGTCAGCTCTGGGGCCAACGTCCTGACTTTC. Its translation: CASSLFQGVSSGANVLTF.

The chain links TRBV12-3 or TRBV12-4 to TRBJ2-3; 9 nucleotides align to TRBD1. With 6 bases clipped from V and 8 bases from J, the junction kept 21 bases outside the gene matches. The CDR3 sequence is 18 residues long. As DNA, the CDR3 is TGTGCCAGCAGACCCCTGTACCCCGCGGGACAGGGTCAAGGTACGCAGTATTTT. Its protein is CASRPLYPAGQGQGTQYF.

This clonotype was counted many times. The CDR3 loop is CSVGGTQYF. The CDR3 nucleotides read TGCAGCGTTGGGGGGACCCAGTACTTC. This chain joins TRBV29-1 and TRBJ2-5, with D unresolved. Germline CDR1 and CDR2: SQVTM and ANQGSEA. The CDR3 spans 9 residues. The V end lost 4 bases, the J end lost 7 bases, and 4 bases lay between the germline ends. Combining the CDR3 with reference TRBV29-1 and TRBJ2-5 gives the whole variable domain SAVISQKPSRDICQRGTSLTIQCQVDSQVTMMFWYRQQPGQSLTLIATANQGSEATYESGFVIDKFPISRPNLTFSTLTVSNMSPEDSSIYLCSVGGTQYFGPGTRLLVL.

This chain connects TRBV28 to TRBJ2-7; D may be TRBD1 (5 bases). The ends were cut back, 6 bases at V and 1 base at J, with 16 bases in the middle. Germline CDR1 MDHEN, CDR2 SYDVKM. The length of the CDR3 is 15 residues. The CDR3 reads CASSPHAQASYEQYF. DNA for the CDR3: TGTGCCAGCAGCCCCCACGCACAGGCTTCCTACGAGCAGTACTTC.

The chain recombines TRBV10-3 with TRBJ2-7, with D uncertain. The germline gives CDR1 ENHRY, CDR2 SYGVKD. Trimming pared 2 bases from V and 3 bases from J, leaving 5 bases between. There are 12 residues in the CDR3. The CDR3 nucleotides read TGTGCCATCAGTGAGGCCCTCTACGAGCAGTACTTC. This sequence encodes CAISEALYEQYF.

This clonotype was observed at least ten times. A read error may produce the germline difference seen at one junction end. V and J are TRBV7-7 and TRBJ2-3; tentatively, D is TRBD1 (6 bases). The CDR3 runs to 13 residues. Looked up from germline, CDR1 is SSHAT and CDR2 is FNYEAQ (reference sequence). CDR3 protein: CASSSSRGDTQYF. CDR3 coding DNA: TGTGCTAGCAGCTCCTCCAGGGGTGATACGCAGTATTTT.

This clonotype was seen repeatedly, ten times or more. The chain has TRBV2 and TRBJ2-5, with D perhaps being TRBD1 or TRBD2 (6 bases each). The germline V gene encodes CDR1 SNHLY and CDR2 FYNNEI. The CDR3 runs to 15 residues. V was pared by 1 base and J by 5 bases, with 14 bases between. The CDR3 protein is CASSEGQDGGETQYF. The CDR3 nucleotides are TGTGCCAGCAGTGAAGGACAGGATGGAGGGGAGACCCAGTACTTC.

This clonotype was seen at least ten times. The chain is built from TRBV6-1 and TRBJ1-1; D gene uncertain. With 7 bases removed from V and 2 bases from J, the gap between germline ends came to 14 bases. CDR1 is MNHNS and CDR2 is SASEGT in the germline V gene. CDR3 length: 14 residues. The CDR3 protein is CASKEGQTNTEAFF. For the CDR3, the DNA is TGTGCCAGCAAGGAAGGTCAGACAAACACTGAAGCTTTCTTT.

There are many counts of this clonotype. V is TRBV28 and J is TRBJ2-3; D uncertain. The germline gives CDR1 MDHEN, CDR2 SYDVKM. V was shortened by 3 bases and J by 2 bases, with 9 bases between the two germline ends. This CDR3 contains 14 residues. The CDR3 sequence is CASSFKPSTDTQYF. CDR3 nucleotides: TGTGCCAGCAGTTTTAAACCTTCCACAGATACGCAGTATTTT.

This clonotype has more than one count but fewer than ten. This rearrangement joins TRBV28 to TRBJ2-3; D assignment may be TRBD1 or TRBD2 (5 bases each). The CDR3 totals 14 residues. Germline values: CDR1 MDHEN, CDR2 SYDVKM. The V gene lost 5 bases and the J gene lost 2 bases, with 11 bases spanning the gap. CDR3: CASSGGGPTDTQYF. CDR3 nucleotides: TGTGCCAGCAGTGGGGGTGGGCCCACAGATACGCAGTATTTT.

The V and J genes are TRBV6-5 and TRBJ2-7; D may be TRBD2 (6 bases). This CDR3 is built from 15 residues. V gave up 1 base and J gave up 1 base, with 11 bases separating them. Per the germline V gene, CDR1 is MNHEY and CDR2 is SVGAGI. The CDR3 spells CASSYWPSASYEQYF. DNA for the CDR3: TGTGCCAGCAGTTACTGGCCTAGCGCTTCCTACGAGCAGTACTTC.

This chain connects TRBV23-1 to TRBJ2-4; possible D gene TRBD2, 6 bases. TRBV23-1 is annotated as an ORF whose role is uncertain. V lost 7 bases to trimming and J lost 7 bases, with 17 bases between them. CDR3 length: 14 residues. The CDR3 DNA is TGCGCCAGCACCCCGAGGGGAGGAGAGAACATTCAGTACTTC. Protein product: CASTPRGGENIQYF.